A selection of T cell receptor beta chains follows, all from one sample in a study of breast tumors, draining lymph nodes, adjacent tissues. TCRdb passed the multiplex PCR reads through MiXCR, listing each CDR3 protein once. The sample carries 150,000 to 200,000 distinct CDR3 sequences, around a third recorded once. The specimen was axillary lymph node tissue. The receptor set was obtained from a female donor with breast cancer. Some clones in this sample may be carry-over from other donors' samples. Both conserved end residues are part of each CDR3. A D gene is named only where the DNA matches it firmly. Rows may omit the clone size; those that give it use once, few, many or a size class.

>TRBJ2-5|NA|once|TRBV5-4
TGTGCCAGCAGATCTATGGGGGCGAGGGCCCAAGAGACCCAGTACTTC
CASRSMGARAQETQYF
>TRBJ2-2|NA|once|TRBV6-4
TGTGCCAGCAGCCACCGATTGAGAAAGGAGCTGTTTTTT
CASSHRLRKELFF
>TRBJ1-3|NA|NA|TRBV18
TGTGCCAGCTCATCGCGGACGCAAATCTCTGGAAACACCATATATTTT
CASSSRTQISGNTIYF
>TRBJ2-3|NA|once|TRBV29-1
TGCAGCGGCCCGGGCGGGAACACAGATACGCAGTATTTT
CSGPGGNTDTQYF
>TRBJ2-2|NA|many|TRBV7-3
TGTGCCAGCAGCTTGGCTAGCCGGTCCGGGGAGCTGTTTTTT
CASSLASRSGELFF
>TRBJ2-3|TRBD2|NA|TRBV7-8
TGTGCCAGCACGCACAGGGTATTGGCGGGGGGGGCGGGGGCTACTTCCGTCATTTGGGTTACGCAGTATTTT
CASTHRVLAGGAGATSVIWVTQYF
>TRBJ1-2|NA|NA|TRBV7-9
TGTGCCAGCAGCTTAGCGGGGGGCACTAACTATGGCTACCCCTTC
CASSLAGGTNYGYPF
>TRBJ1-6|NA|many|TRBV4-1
TGCGCCAGCAGCCTTTCTTTCGGTCCCTATAATTCACCCCTCCACTTT
CASSLSFGPYNSPLHF
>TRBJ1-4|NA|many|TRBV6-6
TGTGCCAGCACCAACAGGGTTCGTCGGGAAAAACTGTTTTTT
CASTNRVRREKLFF
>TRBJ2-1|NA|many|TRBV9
TGTGCCAGCAGCGTAGGGACGGGACCAACCTACAATGAGCAGTTCTTC
CASSVGTGPTYNEQFF
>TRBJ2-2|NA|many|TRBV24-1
TGTGCCACCAGTGACCCGGGGGCAGACGAGTTTTCCGGGGAGCTGTTTTTT
CATSDPGADEFSGELFF
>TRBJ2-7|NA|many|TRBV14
TGTGCCAGCAGCCAAGACGTGGGTTTTGGCGAGCAGTACTTC
CASSQDVGFGEQYF
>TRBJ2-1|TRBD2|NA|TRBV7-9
TGTGCCAGCAGCCCGACTAGCGGGGTCTTCAATGAGCAGTTCTTC
CASSPTSGVFNEQFF
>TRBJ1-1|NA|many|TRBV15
TGTGCCACCAGTACAGTGAGGGACACTGAAGCTTTCTTT
CATSTVRDTEAFF
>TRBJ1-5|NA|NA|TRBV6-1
TGTGCCAGCAGTGGGGAGGGGGGGCAACAGCCCCAGCATTTT
CASSGEGGQQPQHF
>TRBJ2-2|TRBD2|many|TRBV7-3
TGTGCCAGCAGCTACCCCGGGACTAGCGGGAGAGCCGGGGAGCTGTTTTTT
CASSYPGTSGRAGELFF
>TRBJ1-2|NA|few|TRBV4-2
TGTGCCAGCGGTCGGCCTCTTGGGCTATATGGCTACACCTTC
CASGRPLGLYGYTF
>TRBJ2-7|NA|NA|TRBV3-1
TGTGCCAGCAGCCAAGTGCGTACAGGAGTCAGCTCCTACGAGCAGTACTTC
CASSQVRTGVSSYEQYF
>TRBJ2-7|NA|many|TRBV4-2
TGTGCCAGCAGCCACGGCCGGGACTCCTACGAGCAGTACTTC
CASSHGRDSYEQYF
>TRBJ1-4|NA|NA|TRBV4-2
NA
CASSHDRTGSGYTFGSGNEKLFF
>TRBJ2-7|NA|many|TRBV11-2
TGTGCCAGCAGCTTATGGGATTACGAGCAGTACTTC
CASSLWDYEQYF
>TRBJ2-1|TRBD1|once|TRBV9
TGTGCCAGCAGCCCATTTTGGCAGGGGGTCGAGGAGCCGTTCTTC
CASSPFWQGVEEPFF
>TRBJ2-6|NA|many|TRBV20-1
TGCAGTGCTAGGGGACAAACTGGGGCCACCGTCCTGACTTTC
CSARGQTGATVLTF
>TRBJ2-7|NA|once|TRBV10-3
TGTGCCTTCAGTGAGGGGTTTCCCTACGAGCAGTACTTC
CAFSEGFPYEQYF
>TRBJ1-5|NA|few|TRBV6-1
TGTGCCAGCAGTACGACAGAGAATAGCAATCAGCCCCAGCATTTT
CASSTTENSNQPQHF
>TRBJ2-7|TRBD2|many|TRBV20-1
TGCAGTGCTAGAGATGAGTTCCCTAGCGGGAGCCTCACCACCTACGAGCAGTACTTC
CSARDEFPSGSLTTYEQYF
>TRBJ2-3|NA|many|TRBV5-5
TGTGCCAGCAGCTTGGGAGGTTTTCTGGATACGCAGTATTTT
CASSLGGFLDTQYF
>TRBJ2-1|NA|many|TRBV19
TGTGCCAGTAGTATTAACGGGGGCAATGAGCAGTTCTTC
CASSINGGNEQFF
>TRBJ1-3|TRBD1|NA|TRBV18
TGTGCCAGCTCAACAGGGAGGGGGCCAAGCTCTGGAAACACCATATATTTT
CASSTGRGPSSGNTIYF
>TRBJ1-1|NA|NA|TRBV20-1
TGCAGTGCCGACGGATATGATACGGGGGACACTGAAGCTTTCTTT
CSADGYDTGDTEAFF
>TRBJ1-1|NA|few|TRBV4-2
TGTGCCAGCAGCCAAGTCGCGGGGATGAACACTGAAGCTTTCTTT
CASSQVAGMNTEAFF
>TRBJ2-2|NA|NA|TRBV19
TGTGCCAGTAGTTATGCCCACTTGGTAGTCAGGGACACCGGGGAGCTGTTTTTT
CASSYAHLVVRDTGELFF
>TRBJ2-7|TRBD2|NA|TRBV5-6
TGTGCCAGCAGCATAGGGACTACCGGGGGGGCCTTCACCAACGAGCAGTACTTC
CASSIGTTGGAFTNEQYF
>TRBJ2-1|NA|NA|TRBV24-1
TGTGCCACCAGTGACTCTGACGAGAATGAGCAGTTCTTC
CATSDSDENEQFF
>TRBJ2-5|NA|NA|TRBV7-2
NA
CASSLGGLEKLFFGSGTQYF
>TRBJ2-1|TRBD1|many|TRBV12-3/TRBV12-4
TGTGCCAGCAGTTCCGGGACAGGGTCCAATGAGCAGTTCTTC
CASSSGTGSNEQFF
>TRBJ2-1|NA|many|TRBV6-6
TGTGCCAGCAGGGCGGTATCCTACAATGAGCAGTTCTTC
CASRAVSYNEQFF
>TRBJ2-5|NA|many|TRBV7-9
TGTGCCAGCAGCGGCTTTAGAGATGGGTATTTTAACTTC
CASSGFRDGYFNF
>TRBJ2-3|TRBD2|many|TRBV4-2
TGTGCCAGCAGCCAAGAAACGGGAGGGTTCACAGATACGCAGTATTTT
CASSQETGGFTDTQYF
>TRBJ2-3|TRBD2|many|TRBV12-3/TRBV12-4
TGTGCCAGCAGTTTCTTGCTAGCGGGGGGTTCAACACCAGATACGCAGTATTTT
CASSFLLAGGSTPDTQYF
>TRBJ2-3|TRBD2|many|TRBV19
TGTGCCAGTAGTATAGACGGGAGGCCAGATACGCAGTATTTT
CASSIDGRPDTQYF
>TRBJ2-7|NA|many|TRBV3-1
TGTGCCAGCAGCCAAGGGGGAATAGGCTACGAGCAGTACTTC
CASSQGGIGYEQYF
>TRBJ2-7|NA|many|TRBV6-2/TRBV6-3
TGTGCCAGCAGACGCGACGGGAACTCCTACGAGCAGTACTTC
CASRRDGNSYEQYF
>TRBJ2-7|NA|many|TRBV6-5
TGTGCCAGCAGTTACCCGAACCAGGAGGGTACTTACGAGCAGTACTTC
CASSYPNQEGTYEQYF
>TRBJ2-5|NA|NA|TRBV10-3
TGTGCCATCAGTAAAGCAGGGGCTGGGGAGACCCAGTACTTC
CAISKAGAGETQYF
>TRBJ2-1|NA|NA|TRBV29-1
TGCAGCGTTGAAGACGTCGGGAGCTCCTACAATGAGCAGTTCTTC
CSVEDVGSSYNEQFF
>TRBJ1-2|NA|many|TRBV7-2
TGTGCCAGCAGCTTAAACCACGGGGGCCCGTTTTATGGCTACACCTTC
CASSLNHGGPFYGYTF
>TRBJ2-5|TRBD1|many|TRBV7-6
TGTGCCAGCAGCGTGACAGGGGGCCAAGAGACCCAGTACTTC
CASSVTGGQETQYF